A single sample is the source of the 15 T cell receptor beta chains below, sequenced in a study of cytomegalovirus exposure and HLA in healthy donors. Sequenced by immunoSEQ multiplex PCR; TCRdb stores in-frame clones only, minus some. This sample has some 49,000 clones, with almost 95% found just once. The specimen was PBMCs. The receptor source for this set is a man younger than 35 in good health and CMV-seronegative.

The rearrangement links TRBV18 to TRBJ2-1; possibly TRBD2 for D (6 bases). The germline gives CDR1 KGHSH, CDR2 LQKENI. V was shortened by 6 bases and J by 0 bases, with 15 bases between the two germline ends. The CDR3 contains 16 residues. CDR3 nucleotide sequence: TGTGCCAGCTCGCGGACTATGGGGAACTCCTACAATGAGCAGTTCTTC. It specifies CASSRTMGNSYNEQFF.

This chain connects TRBV27 to TRBJ2-1; a possible D gene is TRBD2 (5 bases). Germline loops: CDR1 MNHEY, CDR2 SMNVEV (reference sequence). This CDR3 has 16 amino acids. The ends were cut back, 3 bases at V and 0 bases at J, with 12 bases in the middle. This CDR3 is CASSFITGSSYNEQFF. The DNA for the CDR3 is TGTGCCAGCAGTTTTATCACGGGGAGCTCCTACAATGAGCAGTTCTTC.

The chain combines TRBV19 with TRBJ1-2; tentatively, D is TRBD1 (6 bases). CDR3 size: 15 residues. Germline lookup yields CDR1 LNHDA and CDR2 SQIVND (reference sequence). With 5 bases removed from V and 0 bases from J, the gap between germline ends came to 13 bases. Here the CDR3 reads CASSVWTAANYGYTF. CDR3 sequence (DNA): TGTGCCAGTAGTGTGTGGACAGCAGCTAACTATGGCTACACCTTC.

This chain uses TRBV5-8 with TRBJ1-2, with D possibly TRBD1 on 6 matching bases. This CDR3 is built from 15 residues. The germline V and J ends were trimmed by 6 bases and 6 bases, with 21 bases remaining between them. Looked up from germline, CDR1 is SGHTS and CDR2 is YDEGEE. This chain's CDR3 is CASTDPTGSPHGYTF. The DNA for the CDR3 is TGTGCCAGCACCGACCCGACAGGTTCTCCACATGGCTACACCTTC.

The chain couples TRBV6-1 to TRBJ2-3, with D possibly being TRBD2 (6 bases). The ends were cut back, 2 bases at V and 2 bases at J, with 11 bases in the middle. Germline assignment: CDR1 MNHNS and CDR2 SASEGT. This CDR3 contains 15 residues. CDR3 nucleotides: TGTGCCAGCAGTGAAAGACTAGGTGACACAGATACGCAGTATTTT. Residues: CASSERLGDTDTQYF.

V is TRBV28 and J is TRBJ2-1, with 12 bases identical to TRBD1. The V gene's germline CDR1 is MDHEN and CDR2 SYDVKM. Unmatched junction bases numbered 9, after V lost 6 bases and J lost 6 bases. There are 16 residues in the CDR3. The CDR3 here is CASSSPGTGGFNEQFF. DNA of the CDR3: TGTGCCAGCAGCAGCCCAGGGACAGGGGGCTTCAATGAGCAGTTCTTC. Together with reference TRBV28 and TRBJ2-1, the CDR3 gives the full variable domain: DVKVTQSSRYLVKRTGEKVFLECVQDMDHENMFWYRQDPGLGLRLIYFSYDVKMKEKGDIPEGYSVSREKKERFSLILESASTNQTSMYLCASSSPGTGGFNEQFFGPGTRLTVL.

The V and J genes are TRBV6-1 and TRBJ2-5; weak D call: TRBD2 (5 bases). Germline CDR1 is MNHNS and CDR2 is SASEGT. V was cut by 0 bases and J by 7 bases, with 15 bases left in between. This CDR3 is built from 15 residues. CDR3 in DNA: TGTGCCAGCAGTGAAGCGCGGTCGCGGGTGGGGACCCAGTACTTC. Translated: CASSEARSRVGTQYF.

The rearrangement links TRBV9 to TRBJ2-5; 11 bases are a match to TRBD1. Per the germline V gene, CDR1 is SGDLS and CDR2 is YYNGEE. Trimming removed 4 bases from V and 5 bases from J; junction bases left unmatched: 7. The CDR3 spans 15 residues. CDR3 sequence (DNA): TGTGCCAGCAGCACCGGACAGGGGGCGCGGGAGACCCAGTACTTC. Residues: CASSTGQGARETQYF.

The sample holds a few counts of this clone. V and J are TRBV7-2 and TRBJ2-7; D unclear. V dropped 2 bases and J dropped 0 bases, with 11 bases sitting between them. This CDR3 contains 15 residues. Germline values: CDR1 SGHTA, CDR2 FQGNSA. CDR3 bases: TGTGCCAGCAGCTTACGTCGCGGCAGCTCCTACGAGCAGTACTTC. This encodes CASSLRRGSSYEQYF.

This clone was seen just once. V is TRBV30 and J is TRBJ2-5, with 8 bases identical to TRBD1. Germline V lookup: CDR1 GTSNPN, CDR2 SVGIG (reference sequence). This CDR3 comprises 14 residues. In nucleotides, the CDR3 is TGTGCTTATACTAAGCAGGGGGCGATCGAGACCCAGTACTTC. This gives the protein CAYTKQGAIETQYF. The whole variable domain, remainder taken from reference TRBV30 and TRBJ2-5, is SQTIHQWPATLVQPVGSPLSLECTVEGTSNPNLYWYRQAAGRGLQLLFYSVGIGQISSEVPQNLSASRPQDRQFILSSKKLLLSDSGFYLCAYTKQGAIETQYFGPGTRLLVL.

The V and J genes are TRBV18 and TRBJ1-1, with D unclear. Trimming pared 3 bases from V and 0 bases from J, leaving 14 bases between. This CDR3 is 16 amino acids long. Germline CDR1 KGHSH, CDR2 LQKENI. In nucleotides, the CDR3 is TGTGCCAGCTCACCGCTTACAGTGGGCATGAACACTGAAGCTTTCTTT. It is translated as CASSPLTVGMNTEAFF.

V usage is TRBV5-1 and J usage is TRBJ1-1; no reliable D call. V lost 1 base, J lost 0 bases, and 7 bases lay in between. Germline CDR1 is SGHRS and CDR2 is YFSETQ. This CDR3 contains 14 residues. CDR3 amino acids: CASSLPSLNTEAFF. The CDR3 DNA is TGCGCCAGCAGCTTGCCGTCTTTGAACACTGAAGCTTTCTTT.

The J gene is TRBJ2-5, the V gene TRBV28; the D gene is possibly TRBD1 (5 bases). The CDR3 consists of 15 residues. V was clipped by 2 bases and J by 7 bases, with 17 bases between them. Germline V lookup: CDR1 MDHEN, CDR2 SYDVKM. CDR3 amino acids: CASSLELTAWGTQYF. The DNA of the CDR3 is TGTGCCAGCAGTTTAGAATTGACAGCCTGGGGGACCCAGTACTTC.

V gene TRBV6-1 combines with J gene TRBJ1-5, with unresolved D. CDR1 and CDR2 (germline): MNHNS, SASEGT. Trimming removed 2 bases at V and 5 bases at J, with 22 bases between. CDR3 length: 18 amino acids. The CDR3: CASSEIPGVYNRDQPQHF. The DNA for the CDR3 is TGTGCCAGCAGTGAAATCCCTGGCGTGTACAACCGGGATCAGCCCCAGCATTTT.

This chain connects TRBV7-9 to TRBJ1-5, with 12 nucleotides matching TRBD1. The V segment lost 5 bases and the J segment 4 bases; nucleotides outside the gene matches: 9. CDR1 is SEHNR and CDR2 is FQNEAQ in the germline V gene (reference sequence). This CDR3 comprises 17 residues. The DNA for the CDR3 is TGTGCCAGCAGCGTAGGGGACAGGGGGCTGAATAATCAGCCCCAGCATTTT. This gives the protein CASSVGDRGLNNQPQHF.